This TCR beta chain was captured by sequencing in a study of cytomegalovirus exposure and HLA in healthy donors (dated by TCRdb to about 2017). Some background on the complete study: According to a later analysis, one platform produced both the roughly 110 validation repertoires and the approximately 600 repertoires of the first cohort. The study aimed to test whether signatures of past pathogen exposure could be identified by cataloging public T cell receptors. In addition to the first cohort of around 670 subjects, a separate validation cohort of approximately 120 different subjects was used. To predict cytomegalovirus infection status, the study brought together high-throughput TCR immunosequencing, statistical association of individual TCRs with disease status, and machine learning.

To note about this clone: Its antigen specificity is not known. No clone much larger than this one lies a single base away; base qualities are absent.

The donors belonged to the validation cohort of roughly 120 subjects, which was separate from the approximately 700-subject first cohort. The library was produced with the immunoSEQ multiplex PCR assay. Turning to the authors' computational methods: A statistical classification framework was built for diagnosing cytomegalovirus status from the catalog of TCR beta chain sequences. The immuneACCESS repertoire file appears here via TCRdb, limited to in-frame rearrangements. These files lack a portion of the clones; in checked studies, under half of the deficit traces to unresolved V genes, and the cause of the others is not known. V, J and clone size derive from that table, while D and trimming were established from the DNA sequence. This sample lists tens of thousands of clones; about 94% were detected once. The ten largest clonotypes hold 1.4% of the sample. Overall study results and their limits: The classifier was reported to diagnose cytomegalovirus status with high specificity and sensitivity in both the original and validation cohorts. Three of the identified cytomegalovirus-associated TCR beta chains were confirmed in vitro to be specific for cytomegalovirus antigens. A later analysis found that TCRs clustered in the first cohort also tended to co-occur in the 110 or so validation repertoires, with approximately 95% of cluster scores above 0. The validation cohort had no HLA typing available for a later analysis, so co-occurrence within that cohort was assessed over all 130 or so repertoires. Most TCR sequences were seen in very few donors, while some public TCRs were found in many individuals. The study gave a list of 150 to 200 TCR beta chains associated with cytomegalovirus. It was suggested by the authors that the approach could potentially be generalized to other disease states and immunological phenotypes.

Trimming takes 3 bases from V and 5 bases from J, and the germline ends sit 10 bases apart. CDR1 and CDR2 are drawn from the germline V gene: KGHSH, LQKENI. The CDR3 runs 13 residues from the cysteine to the phenylalanine. Only the CDR3 DNA stays, 39 bases, in frame from base 1. The sequence was obtained from a man aged 18 to 35 in good health and CMV-seropositive. The sequencing sample was made of PBMCs. The chain is encoded by TRBV18 joined to TRBJ2-5, and TRBD1 may be the D gene, going by 6 matching bases. The DNA sequence is as follows: TGTGCCAGCTCACCGGGGGCTGCGGAGACCCAGTACTTC. This translates into CASSPGAAETQYF.